These T cell receptor beta chains were read from a single sample in a study of T-cell reconstitution after alpha-beta-depleted transplantation in children. In TCRdb, the PCR reads were re-called with MiXCR into one record per CDR3 protein. Among more than 200,000 distinct CDR3 sequences listed, about 24% were seen once. Sample: PBMCs, mostly from graft donor cells, taken 360 days after TCRalphabeta/CD19-depleted stem cell transplant. Every receptor here comes from a female patient aged 2-10 years who had a stem cell transplant for congenital amegakaryocytic thrombocytopenia, so the T cells may come from the graft donor. The CDR3 runs from the conserved cysteine through the conserved F or W. Each record gives: D gene, V gene, clone size, J gene, CDR3 protein, CDR3 DNA. The D gene is left open where the match is weak. A clone size is listed for some rows: how often the clone was seen (once, few, many), or a class if it is expanded.

>-|TRBV12-3/TRBV12-4|-|TRBJ2-4
CASSGGLAKNIQYF
TGTGCCAGCAGCGGGGGTCTAGCCAAAAACATTCAGTACTTC
>-|TRBV4-1|many|TRBJ1-4
CASSQVPREKLFF
TGCGCCAGCAGCCAAGTTCCCCGCGAAAAACTGTTTTTT
>TRBD2|TRBV29-1|-|TRBJ2-3
CSVRLSGGHDTQYF
TGCAGCGTCCGTCTTAGCGGGGGCCATGATACGCAGTATTTT
>-|TRBV20-1|-|TRBJ1-1
CSASNPGVRTEAFF
TGCAGTGCTAGCAACCCAGGGGTTCGCACTGAAGCTTTCTTT
>-|TRBV6-1|-|TRBJ2-2
CASAGLNTGELFF
TGTGCCAGCGCCGGACTGAACACCGGGGAGCTGTTTTTT
>-|TRBV24-1|-|TRBJ2-1
CATSDPVGSSYNEQFF
TGTGCCACCAGTGACCCGGTGGGGAGCTCCTACAATGAGCAGTTCTTC
>-|TRBV20-1|-|TRBJ1-4
CSGRTDTTNEKLFF
TGCAGTGGGAGGACGGATACAACTAATGAAAAACTGTTTTTT
>-|TRBV5-1|-|TRBJ2-7
CASSNRVAYEQYF
TGCGCCAGCAGTAACAGGGTAGCCTACGAGCAGTACTTC
>TRBD1|TRBV3-1|few|TRBJ1-2
CASSQDLGVRGRANYGYTF
TGTGCCAGCAGCCAAGATTTGGGTGTCAGGGGGCGAGCTAACTATGGCTACACCTTC
>-|TRBV5-1|-|TRBJ1-5
CASSVNSNQPQHF
TGCGCCAGCAGCGTGAACAGTAATCAGCCCCAGCATTTT
>-|TRBV28|-|TRBJ2-6
CASSLGVLISGANVLTF
TGTGCCAGCAGTTTAGGGGTACTGATCTCTGGGGCCAACGTCCTGACTTTC
>-|TRBV24-1|many|TRBJ2-1
CATSDLRKNEQFF
TGTGCCACCAGTGATTTACGTAAAAATGAGCAGTTCTTC
>TRBD1|TRBV4-2|-|TRBJ2-7
CASSQGQEQYF
TGTGCCAGCAGCCAGGGACAGGAGCAGTACTTC
>TRBD1|TRBV5-1|few|TRBJ2-3
CASSLNKIFRGRSTDTQYF
TGCGCCAGCAGCTTGAATAAGATTTTCAGGGGGAGAAGCACAGATACGCAGTATTTT
>-|TRBV18|-|TRBJ2-7
CASSPSGLLSYEQYF
TGTGCCAGCTCACCGTCCGGGTTACTCTCCTACGAGCAGTACTTC
>TRBD1|TRBV12-3/TRBV12-4|-|TRBJ1-3
CASSSTGSGNTIYF
TGTGCCAGCAGCTCGACAGGGTCTGGAAACACCATATATTTT
>-|TRBV4-3|few|TRBJ1-1
CASSQAVWGLTEAFF
TGCGCCAGCAGCCAAGCTGTTTGGGGGCTCACTGAAGCTTTCTTT
>TRBD2|TRBV29-1|-|TRBJ2-3
CSVEGTSRNTDTQYF
TGCAGCGTTGAAGGGACTAGCCGGAACACAGATACGCAGTATTTT
>-|TRBV12-3/TRBV12-4|-|TRBJ2-2
CASSPGHRGNRGELFF
TGTGCCAGCAGTCCGGGCCACCGGGGGAACCGAGGGGAGCTGTTTTTT
>-|TRBV20-1|many|TRBJ2-7
CSASGSYEQYF
TGCAGTGCTTCAGGATCCTACGAGCAGTACTTC
>TRBD2|TRBV30|-|TRBJ2-3
CAWSGGGSTDTQYF
TGTGCCTGGAGTGGGGGGGGGAGCACAGATACGCAGTATTTT